This entry lists 15 T cell receptor beta chains sequenced from one sample in a study of siplizumab effects on memory and regulatory T cells. Their target antigens are unknown. For around 6 days at 37°C, the mixed lymphocyte reaction cells were kept in coculture. Using immunoSEQ multiplex PCR, the repertoire was profiled, and TCRdb retains in-frame clones only, with some absent. This table holds roughly 18,000 clones, 45% to 60% found once. What was sequenced was CFSE-low (dividing) CD4+ T cells sorted from an allogeneic mixed lymphocyte reaction. These receptors originate from a human donor in good health; the cells came from an allogeneic mixed lymphocyte reaction.

The chain carries TRBV2 and TRBJ2-5; possible D gene TRBD1, 5 bases. This CDR3 comprises 14 residues. Germline CDR1 SNHLY, CDR2 FYNNEI. V lost 0 bases, J lost 4 bases, and 9 bases lay in between. The CDR3 protein is CASSEARQLETQYF. CDR3 nucleotides: TGTGCCAGCAGTGAAGCTCGACAGTTAGAGACCCAGTACTTC.

J is TRBJ1-5 and V is TRBV28, with a weak D call TRBD1 (5 bases). V lost 6 bases and J 6 bases, leaving 15 bases between the germline ends. The CDR3 has 14 residues. Germline-derived CDR1 and CDR2 are MDHEN and SYDVKM. CDR3: CASRRGGWGQPQHF. DNA of the CDR3: TGTGCCAGCAGGCGGGGGGGGTGGGGTCAGCCCCAGCATTTT. Full variable domain (outside the CDR3, taken from reference TRBV28 and TRBJ1-5): DVKVTQSSRYLVKRTGEKVFLECVQDMDHENMFWYRQDPGLGLRLIYFSYDVKMKEKGDIPEGYSVSREKKERFSLILESASTNQTSMYLCASRRGGWGQPQHFGDGTRLSIL.

A few counts support this clone. The CDR3 DNA is TGTGCCAGCTCACCAAGTCTGAACACTGAAGCTTTCTTT. Protein sequence: CASSPSLNTEAFF. This sequence joins TRBV18 and TRBJ1-1; D is unclear. The V end was cut by 2 bases, the J end by 0 bases, with 4 bases between. The CDR3 runs to 13 residues. The germline V gene encodes CDR1 KGHSH and CDR2 LQKENI.

The chain is built from TRBV6-1 and TRBJ1-2, with TRBD1 identical over 10 bases. Germline assignment: CDR1 MNHNS and CDR2 SASEGT. Losses at the gene ends were 4 bases for V and 5 bases for J; bases not matched to a gene: 1. The CDR3 sequence is 13 residues long. The CDR3 sequence: CASSGDRGYGYTF. The CDR3 nucleotides are TGTGCCAGCAGTGGGGACAGGGGATATGGCTACACCTTC.

This clone was observed a few times. V usage is TRBV27 and J usage is TRBJ1-1, with a tentative D call TRBD1 (6 bases). Trimming shortened V by 1 base and J by 6 bases, and 18 bases separated the two germline ends. Germline CDR1 and CDR2: MNHEY and SMNVEV (reference sequence). The CDR3 sequence is 16 residues long. The CDR3, as DNA: TGTGCCAGCAGTTTATATTCGTGGCAGGGGAGCGCTGAAGCTTTCTTT. It is translated as CASSLYSWQGSAEAFF.

The chain combines TRBV7-2 with TRBJ2-3; 11 nucleotides line up with TRBD2. V lost 6 bases, J lost 2 bases, and 7 bases stayed unmatched. Per germline, CDR1 SGHTA and CDR2 FQGNSA. There are 16 residues in the CDR3. The CDR3 protein is CASSVRLAGPTDTQYF. Written as DNA, the CDR3 is TGTGCCAGCAGTGTGCGACTAGCGGGGCCCACAGATACGCAGTATTTT.

This sequence joins TRBV28 and TRBJ1-1; no definite D call. This CDR3 has 12 amino acids. V was trimmed by 5 bases and J by 5 bases, leaving 9 bases between them. Germline V gene lookup returns CDR1 MDHEN and CDR2 SYDVKM. The CDR3 DNA is TGTGCCAGCAGTGGCGGGTATACTGAAGCTTTCTTT. Its translation: CASSGGYTEAFF.

This sequence joins TRBV15 and TRBJ1-2, with D hard to call. This CDR3 comprises 12 residues. Germline loops: CDR1 LNHNV, CDR2 YYDKDF (reference sequence). Trimming pared 1 base from V and 8 bases from J, leaving 8 bases between. The CDR3 sequence: CATSRGWPGYTF. The CDR3 region has the DNA TGTGCCACCAGCAGAGGGTGGCCGGGCTACACCTTC.

This clone rates as medium-sized. The chain carries TRBV10-1 and TRBJ2-3, with D uncertain. The germline V gene encodes CDR1 WNHNN and CDR2 SYGVQD (reference sequence). The germline V and J ends were trimmed by 2 bases and 2 bases, with 5 bases remaining between them. The CDR3 runs to 13 residues. The CDR3 spells CASSEGLTDTQYF. The CDR3 region has the DNA TGCGCCAGCAGTGAGGGGCTCACAGATACGCAGTATTTT.

This sequence joins TRBV7-9 and TRBJ2-2; 9 bases match TRBD1. V shed 3 bases and J 2 bases; nucleotides not matched to a gene: 4. Germline CDR1 reads SEHNR; CDR2 reads FQNEAQ (reference sequence). This CDR3 spans 16 amino acids. In DNA, the CDR3 is TGTGCCAGCAGCTTTCCGGGACAGGGTAACACCGGGGAGCTGTTTTTT. Encoded protein: CASSFPGQGNTGELFF.

V usage is TRBV6-6 and J usage is TRBJ1-4; D not certain. The CDR3 is made up of 15 amino acids. Germline values: CDR1 MNHNY, CDR2 SVGAGI (reference sequence). The V gene lost 0 bases and the J gene lost 0 bases, with 5 bases spanning the gap. CDR3 sequence reads: CASSYSGATNEKLFF. CDR3 DNA sequence: TGTGCCAGCAGTTACTCGGGTGCAACTAATGAAAAACTGTTTTTT.

V usage is TRBV5-1 and J usage is TRBJ2-6; no clear D gene. CDR1 and CDR2 (germline): SGHRS, YFSETQ. Trimming stripped 1 base from V and 4 bases from J, with 12 bases between. CDR3 size: 16 residues. CDR3 nucleotides: TGCGCCAGCAGCTTGACTTCTGGGTCCGGGGCCAACGTCCTGACTTTC. Its translation: CASSLTSGSGANVLTF. The whole variable domain, remainder taken from reference TRBV5-1 and TRBJ2-6, is KAGVTQTPRYLIKTRGQQVTLSCSPISGHRSVSWYQQTPGQGLQFLFEYFSETQRNKGNFPGRFSGRQFSNSRSEMNVSTLELGDSALYLCASSLTSGSGANVLTFGAGSRLTVL.

The chain uses TRBV14 and TRBJ2-1, with D unclear. Deletions cut 0 bases from V and 15 bases from J, with 9 bases between. This CDR3 has 11 amino acids. Germline CDR1 reads SGHDN; CDR2 reads FVKESK. The CDR3 is CASSQDGLRFF. DNA for the CDR3: TGTGCCAGCAGCCAAGACGGTTTACGGTTCTTC.

This clone has a handful of counts. The J gene is TRBJ1-3, the V gene TRBV19, with D possibly matching TRBD1 (5 bases). The CDR3 has 14 residues. Germline V gene data show CDR1 as LNHDA and CDR2 as SQIVND (reference sequence). Trimming left V 1 base short and J 3 bases short, with 7 bases between. CDR3 nucleotide sequence: TGTGCCAGTAGTATAGCGGACATTGGAAACACCATATATTTT. Protein: CASSIADIGNTIYF.

The chain links TRBV9 to TRBJ2-5, with D tentatively TRBD1 (6 bases). V was cut by 0 bases and J by 5 bases, with 17 bases left in between. Germline CDR1 and CDR2: SGDLS and YYNGEE. This CDR3 contains 16 residues. DNA of the CDR3: TGTGCCAGCAGCGTAGAAGGTACAGGGAGTTGGGAGACCCAGTACTTC. Protein product: CASSVEGTGSWETQYF.